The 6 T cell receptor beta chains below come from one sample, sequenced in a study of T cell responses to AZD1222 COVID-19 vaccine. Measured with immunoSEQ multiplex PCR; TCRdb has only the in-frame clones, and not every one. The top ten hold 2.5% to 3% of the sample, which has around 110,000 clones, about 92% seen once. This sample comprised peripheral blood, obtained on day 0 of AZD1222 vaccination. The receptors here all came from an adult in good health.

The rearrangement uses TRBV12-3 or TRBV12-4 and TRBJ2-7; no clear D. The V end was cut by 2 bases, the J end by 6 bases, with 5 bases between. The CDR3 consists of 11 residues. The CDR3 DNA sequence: TGTGCCAGCAGTTTAAGGACCGAGCAGTACTTC. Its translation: CASSLRTEQYF.

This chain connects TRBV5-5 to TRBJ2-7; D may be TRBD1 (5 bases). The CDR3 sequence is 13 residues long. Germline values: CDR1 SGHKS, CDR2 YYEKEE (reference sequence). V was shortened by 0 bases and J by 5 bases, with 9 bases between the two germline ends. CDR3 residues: CASSLGAGNEQYF. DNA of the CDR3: TGTGCCAGCAGCTTGGGGGCAGGGAACGAGCAGTACTTC.

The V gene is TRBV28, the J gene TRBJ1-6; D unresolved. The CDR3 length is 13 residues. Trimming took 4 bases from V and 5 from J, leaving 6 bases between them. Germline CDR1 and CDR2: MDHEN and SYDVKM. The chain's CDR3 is CASSSRNNSPLHF. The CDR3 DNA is TGTGCCAGCAGTTCCCGCAATAATTCACCCCTCCACTTT.

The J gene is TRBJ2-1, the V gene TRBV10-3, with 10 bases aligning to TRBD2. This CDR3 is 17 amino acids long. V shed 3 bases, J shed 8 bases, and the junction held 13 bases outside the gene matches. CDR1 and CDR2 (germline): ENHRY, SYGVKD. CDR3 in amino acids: CAISDQPGLASGYEQFF. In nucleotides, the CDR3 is TGTGCCATCAGTGACCAACCGGGACTAGCGTCGGGCTATGAGCAGTTCTTC.

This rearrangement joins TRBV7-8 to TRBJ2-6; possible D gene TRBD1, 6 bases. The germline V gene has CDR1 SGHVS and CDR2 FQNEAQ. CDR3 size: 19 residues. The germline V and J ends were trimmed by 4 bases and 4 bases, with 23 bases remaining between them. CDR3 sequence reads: CASSSIWTEPQPGANVLTF. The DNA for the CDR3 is TGTGCCAGCAGCTCCATATGGACAGAGCCCCAACCGGGGGCCAACGTCCTGACTTTC.

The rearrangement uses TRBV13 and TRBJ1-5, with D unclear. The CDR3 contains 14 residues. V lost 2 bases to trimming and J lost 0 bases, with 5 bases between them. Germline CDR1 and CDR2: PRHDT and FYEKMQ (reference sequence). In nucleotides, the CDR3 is TGTGCCAGCAGCTTATTTCCTAGCAATCAGCCCCAGCATTTT. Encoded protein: CASSLFPSNQPQHF. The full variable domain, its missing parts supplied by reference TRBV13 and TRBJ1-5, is AAGVIQSPRHLIKEKRETATLKCYPIPRHDTVYWYQQGPGQDPQFLISFYEKMQSDKGSIPDRFSAQQFSDYHSELNMSSLELGDSALYFCASSLFPSNQPQHFGDGTRLSIL.